This T cell receptor beta chain was recorded in a study of vaccination effects on CD4 cells after COVID-19. Overall study context: Researchers obtained post-vaccine samples at a median of 72 days past the second dose. Study results and limitations: The study found that only 1 of 255 vaccine-induced clones from healthy vaccinees cross-reacted with common cold coronaviruses.

The CDR3 loop spans 14 amino acids. V gave up 7 bases and J gave up 5 bases, with 15 bases separating them. CDR1 SGHRS and CDR2 YFSETQ come from the germline V gene. Viral peptide pool expansion of antigen-specific CD4+ T cells preceded sequencing in the ViraFEST assay. Around day 10 of culture, CD4+ T cells were separated out. Either the BNT162b2 or mRNA-1273 vaccine was given to participants in two doses. This clone was counted between two and nine times. Antigen specificity is unknown. Repertoires were generated with immunoSEQ multiplex PCR, while TCRdb's copy carries only in-frame clones and drops some. The profile shows about 48,000 clones, nearly 75% of them singletons.

The chain joins TRBV5-1 to TRBJ2-2; either TRBD1 or TRBD2 may supply D (6 bases each). Here the sequenced sample was CD4+ T cells from PBMCs cultured with HCoV-OC43 spike peptides, taken after COVID-19 vaccination. Subset meaning: HCoV-OC43 spike overlapping peptide pool stimulation. The clonotype originates from a human donor who received a COVID-19 vaccine. The CDR3 nucleotides read TGCGCCAGCCAGTCAGGGGAGGTTACCGGGGAGCTGTTTTTT. Translation: CASQSGEVTGELFF.